A selection of T cell receptor beta chains follows, all from one sample in a study of blood T cell repertoires in COVID-19. Assay used: immunoSEQ multiplex PCR; TCRdb lists only in-frame clones, some missing. The repertoire consists of a few hundred thousand clones, with 90% occurring once and the leading ten covering roughly 1.5%. The sample was PBMCs or T cells enriched from blood (not recorded which). Receptor source: a woman aged 18-35 years with acute COVID-19. Both conserved end residues are part of each CDR3. A D gene is named only where the DNA matches it firmly. Size tells how often a clone was seen (once, few, many) or the class of an expanded clone, and some rows leave it out.

TRBV15	TRBD2	TRBJ2-1	many	TGTGCCACCACCCCGACTAGCGGGAGCTATGAGCAGTTCTTC	CATTPTSGSYEQFF
TRBV9	TRBD1	TRBJ2-1	.	TGTGCCAGCAGCGTTGGGGACAGGGGGCGCTACAATGAGCAGTTCTTC	CASSVGDRGRYNEQFF
TRBV11-2	TRBD2	TRBJ2-7	once	TGTGCCAGCAGCTCCACTAGCGGGACGACCCCAGGCTACGAGCAGTACTTC	CASSSTSGTTPGYEQYF
TRBV18	.	TRBJ1-2	few	TGTGCCAGCTCAAATATAGGACAGAACTATGGCTACACCTTC	CASSNIGQNYGYTF
TRBV6-2/TRBV6-3	.	TRBJ1-6	.	TGTGCCAGCAGTTACTCGGGCCCGAATTCACCCCTCCACTTT	CASSYSGPNSPLHF
TRBV6-5	.	TRBJ2-7	.	TGTGCCAGCACCGACGGGGACTACGAGCAGTACTTC	CASTDGDYEQYF
TRBV18	.	TRBJ2-6	.	TGTGCCAGCTCACCATCAGGTACTGGGGCCAACGTCCTGACTTTC	CASSPSGTGANVLTF
TRBV30	TRBD2	TRBJ2-1	.	TGTGCCTGGAGGTCTGGCAGGGCTAGCGGGAGGGATGAGCAGTTCTTC	CAWRSGRASGRDEQFF
TRBV6-8	.	TRBJ1-6	.	TGTGCCACCAGAACGATTGGGAGGAATTCACCCCTCCACTTT	CATRTIGRNSPLHF
TRBV6-6	TRBD1	TRBJ1-3	.	TGTGCCAGCAGTTACAGGGACAGGGGGACTGGAAACACCATATATTTT	CASSYRDRGTGNTIYF
TRBV7-9	TRBD1	TRBJ1-1	.	TGTGCCAGCAGCTTAAAACCGGGACAGGGGAGAACTGAAGCTTTCTTT	CASSLKPGQGRTEAFF
TRBV4-3	.	TRBJ2-1	.	TGCGCCAGCAGCCAAGGGACTTCGACCTACAATGAGCAGTTCTTC	CASSQGTSTYNEQFF
TRBV5-4	TRBD1	TRBJ1-3	.	TGTGCCAGCAGCCCTCAGACAGGGGGGAAAGGAAACACCATATATTTT	CASSPQTGGKGNTIYF
TRBV2	.	TRBJ1-1	.	TGTGCCAGCAGTGAGCAGCAGGGGAACACTGAAGCTTTCTTT	CASSEQQGNTEAFF
TRBV18	TRBD1	TRBJ1-4	.	TGTGCCAGCTCACCAGACAGGGGAACTAATGAAAAACTGTTTTTT	CASSPDRGTNEKLFF
TRBV18	TRBD1	TRBJ2-1	.	TGTGCCAGCTCACCAGCGGACAGGCGCAATGAGCAGTTCTTC	CASSPADRRNEQFF
TRBV10-3	TRBD1	TRBJ2-7	.	TGTGCCATCAGTGGAAGGACAGGGGGCTACGAGCAGTACTTC	CAISGRTGGYEQYF
TRBV15	TRBD2	TRBJ2-7	few	TGTGCCACCAGCAGAGAATCTAGCGGGAGAATCACCTACGAGCAGTACTTC	CATSRESSGRITYEQYF
TRBV27	TRBD2	TRBJ2-3	.	TGTGCCAGCAGTCCCCGGCGGTCGGCTAGCGGAAGTACAGATACGCAGTATTTT	CASSPRRSASGSTDTQYF
TRBV25-1	.	TRBJ1-2	.	TGTGCCAGCAGTCCGGGGGGGCTTTCGTTACTCTACACCTTC	CASSPGGLSLLYTF
TRBV12-5	.	TRBJ2-3	.	TGTGCTAGTGGCCCGACAAGCGGGCGCGGAACAGATACGCAGTATTTT	CASGPTSGRGTDTQYF
TRBV3-1/TRBV3-2	TRBD1	TRBJ1-4	.	TGTGCCAGCAGCGACAGGGGCGAGGGTGAAAAACTGTTTTTT	CASSDRGEGEKLFF
TRBV20-1	.	TRBJ1-1	.	TGCAGTGCTAGAGGGGGCACGTTT	CSARGGTF
TRBV9	TRBD2	TRBJ2-1	once	TGTGCCAGCAGCCCGTGGGGGGGGCGGGAGGGCCCCAATGAGCAGTTCTTC	CASSPWGGREGPNEQFF
TRBV6-5	TRBD1	TRBJ1-1	.	TGTGCCAGCAGTTACCACAGGGGTTTCGTGAACACTGAAGCTTTCTTT	CASSYHRGFVNTEAFF
TRBV28	.	TRBJ1-2	.	TGTGCCAGCAGGAGAGGGGGCTACACCTTC	CASRRGGYTF
TRBV7-8	.	TRBJ1-1	.	TGTGCCAGCAGTTCCCTTTTCCGGGGAGAAGCTTTCTTT	CASSSLFRGEAFF
TRBV7-2	.	TRBJ2-7	few	TGTGCCAGCAGCGCCCAGGGGTACGAGCAGTACTTC	CASSAQGYEQYF
TRBV2	TRBD2	TRBJ2-3	.	TGTGCCAGCAGTCCCGGGGGTAGCGGGAGCACAGATACGCAGTATTTT	CASSPGGSGSTDTQYF
TRBV10-3	TRBD1	TRBJ2-7	.	TGTGCCATCGGGGCGCAGGGACAGGGGGTCGGGGAGCAGTACTTC	CAIGAQGQGVGEQYF
TRBV27	TRBD1	TRBJ2-5	.	TGTGCCAGCAGTTTATCGGACAGGAGGATGGAGACCCAGTACTTC	CASSLSDRRMETQYF
TRBV5-4	TRBD2	TRBJ2-2	few	TGTGCCAGCAGCTTCACTAGCGGGATCACCGGGGAGCTGTTTTTT	CASSFTSGITGELFF
TRBV27	TRBD2	TRBJ2-7	.	TGTGCCAGCAGTCCATCAGGGACTAGCGGGGCCTACGAGCAGTACTTC	CASSPSGTSGAYEQYF
TRBV30	.	TRBJ2-7	.	TGTGCCTGGAGCGGGGGTCTTGGCGAGCAGTACTTC	CAWSGGLGEQYF
TRBV6-4	TRBD1	TRBJ1-2	.	TGTGCCAGCAGTGACCCGAAGACAGGGCCCGAACTTAACTATGGCTACACCTTC	CASSDPKTGPELNYGYTF
TRBV18	.	TRBJ1-5	.	TGTGCCAGCTCACCACCCCAACAGCCCCAGCATTTT	CASSPPQQPQHF
TRBV6-5	.	TRBJ1-6	.	TGTGCCAGCACACAGGGTCGCTCACCCCTCCACTTT	CASTQGRSPLHF
TRBV5-8	TRBD1	TRBJ2-7	.	TGTGCCAGCAGCTTGGCGGGGACAGGTTTTAACTACGAGCAGTACTTC	CASSLAGTGFNYEQYF
TRBV6-5	TRBD1	TRBJ1-6	.	TGTGCCAGCAGTTATTACGAGGGGGCGAGTAATTCACCCCTCCACTTT	CASSYYEGASNSPLHF
TRBV7-9	.	TRBJ1-4	few	TGTGCCAGCAGCTCACCCAGGGGTTCGGATGAAAAACTGTTTTTT	CASSSPRGSDEKLFF
TRBV5-1	TRBD1	TRBJ1-2	.	TGCGCCAGCAGCCAAGGGACAGGCGGGAGTGAAGGCTACACCTTC	CASSQGTGGSEGYTF